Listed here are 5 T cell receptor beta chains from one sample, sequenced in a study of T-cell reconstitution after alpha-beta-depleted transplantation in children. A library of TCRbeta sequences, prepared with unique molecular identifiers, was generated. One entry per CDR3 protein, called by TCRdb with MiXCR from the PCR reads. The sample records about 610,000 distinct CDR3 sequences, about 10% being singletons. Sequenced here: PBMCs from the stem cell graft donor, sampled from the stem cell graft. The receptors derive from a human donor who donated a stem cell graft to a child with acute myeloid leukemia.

CDR3 in DNA: TGCAGCGTTGCCGGGACAGGGTCCCCTCTCTACGAGCAGTACTTC. Amino acid sequence: CSVAGTGSPLYEQYF. This chain links TRBV29-1 with TRBJ2-7, with TRBD1 matching over 9 bases. Germline values: CDR1 SQVTM, CDR2 ANQGSEA. V shed 4 bases and J 3 bases; nucleotides not matched to a gene: 10. The CDR3 contains 15 residues.

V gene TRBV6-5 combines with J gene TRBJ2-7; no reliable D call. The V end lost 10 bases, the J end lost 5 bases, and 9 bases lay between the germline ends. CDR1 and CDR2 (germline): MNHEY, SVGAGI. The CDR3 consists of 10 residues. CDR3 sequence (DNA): TGTGCCACCCTCGCTAACGAGCAGTACTTC. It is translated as CATLANEQYF.

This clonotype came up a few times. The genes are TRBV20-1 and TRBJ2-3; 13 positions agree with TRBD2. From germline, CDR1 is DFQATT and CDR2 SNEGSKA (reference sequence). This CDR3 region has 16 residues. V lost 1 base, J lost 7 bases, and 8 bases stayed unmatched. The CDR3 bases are TGCAGTGCTAGAGCGCAGGGACTAGCGGGGAAATATACGCAGTATTTT. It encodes CSARAQGLAGKYTQYF.

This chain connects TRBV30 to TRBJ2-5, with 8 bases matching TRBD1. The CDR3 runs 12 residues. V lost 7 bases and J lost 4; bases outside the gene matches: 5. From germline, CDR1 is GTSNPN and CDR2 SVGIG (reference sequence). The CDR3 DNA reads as TGTGCCTTACAGGGGGAGCGAGAGACCCAGTACTTC. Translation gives CALQGERETQYF.

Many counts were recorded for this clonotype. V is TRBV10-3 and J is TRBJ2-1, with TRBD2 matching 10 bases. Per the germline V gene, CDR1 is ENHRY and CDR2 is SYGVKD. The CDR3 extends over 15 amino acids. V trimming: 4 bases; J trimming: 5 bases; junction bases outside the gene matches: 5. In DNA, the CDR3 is TGTGCCATCAGTGGAGGACTAGCGGCAGACAATGAGCAGTTCTTC. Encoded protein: CAISGGLAADNEQFF.